The rows below give T cell receptor beta chains drawn from one sample of a study of cytomegalovirus exposure and HLA in healthy donors. This table comes from immunoSEQ multiplex PCR, and its TCRdb copy is limited to in-frame clones, with some not included. The sample has fewer than 200,000 clones; 55% to 75% are singletons. The sample consisted of PBMCs. Receptor source: a human donor in good health. Each CDR3 is given without its conserved first and last residue. Each record gives: clone size, V gene, J gene, CDR3 protein. Expanded clones are given a class, and other clones once, few, many or no size at all.

>NA|TRBV12-5|TRBJ1-3
ASGLTQGSGNTIY
>NA|TRBV9|TRBJ2-2
ASSGTGGGTGELF
>NA|TRBV2|TRBJ1-6
ASSVDRFSNSPLH
>NA|TRBV2|TRBJ1-5
ASTRDKNSNQPQH
>NA|TRBV4-2|TRBJ2-5
ASSQFTGRTQETQY
>NA|TRBV7-8|TRBJ2-2
ASSLRGLGAGELF
>NA|TRBV7-2|TRBJ1-4
ASSVPGQHIKLF
>NA|TRBV15|TRBJ2-7
ATSRREGDYEQY
>NA|TRBV11-3|TRBJ2-3
ASSLGASGSTDTQY
>once|TRBV7-9|TRBJ2-7
ASSSAPGTKGHEQY
>NA|TRBV7-9|TRBJ2-3
SSSLAPGGLADTQY
>NA|TRBV11-2|TRBJ1-2
ASSLDREDGYT
>few|TRBV10-3|TRBJ1-2
AISDREEGQRTNYGYT
>NA|TRBV9|TRBJ2-2
ASSVRQGADTGELF
>few|TRBV5-4|TRBJ1-1
ASSTGQSPNTEAF
>NA|TRBV7-6|TRBJ1-1
ASSSSNRNTEAF
>NA|TRBV5-4|TRBJ1-4
ASSLRTGLNEKLF
>few|TRBV5-1|TRBJ2-5
ASSAGTSGGLQETQY
>NA|TRBV5-1|TRBJ1-1
ASSLGRVRSEAF
>NA|TRBV6-6|TRBJ1-1
ASSDRTLNTEAF
>few|TRBV6-1|TRBJ2-7
ASTPRVQTHEQY
>NA|TRBV6-6|TRBJ2-1
ASTENPYNEQF
>once|TRBV2|TRBJ2-1
ASSEEGLAGEEQF
>NA|TRBV30|TRBJ2-1
AWVRDSPYNEQF
>once|TRBV7-9|TRBJ1-5
ASSLTPQQAVDNQPQH
>NA|TRBV19|TRBJ2-7
ASSGTGAYEQY
>few|TRBV7-2|TRBJ2-3
ASSFPGVPDTQY
>NA|TRBV5-6|TRBJ2-6
ASSLVSRRSGANVLT
>NA|TRBV19|TRBJ1-5
ASRTGNQPQH